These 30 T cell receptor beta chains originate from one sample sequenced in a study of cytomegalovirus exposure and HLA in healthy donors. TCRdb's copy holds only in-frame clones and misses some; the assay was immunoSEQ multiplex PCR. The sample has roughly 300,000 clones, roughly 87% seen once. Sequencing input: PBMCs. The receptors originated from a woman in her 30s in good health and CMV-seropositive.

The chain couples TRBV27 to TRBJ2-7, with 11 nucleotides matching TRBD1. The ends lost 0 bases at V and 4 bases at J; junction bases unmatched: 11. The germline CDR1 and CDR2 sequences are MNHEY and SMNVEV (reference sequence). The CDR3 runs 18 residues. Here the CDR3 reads CASSLSGTGGPILYEQYF. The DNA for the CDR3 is TGTGCCAGCAGTTTATCGGGGACAGGGGGTCCCATTTTATACGAGCAGTACTTC.

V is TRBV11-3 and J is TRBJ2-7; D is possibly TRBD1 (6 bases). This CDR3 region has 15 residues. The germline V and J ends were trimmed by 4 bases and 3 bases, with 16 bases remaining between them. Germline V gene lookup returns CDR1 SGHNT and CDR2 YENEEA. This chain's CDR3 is CASSSGDRRLYEQYF. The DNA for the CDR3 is TGTGCCAGCAGCTCAGGGGACCGGAGACTCTACGAGCAGTACTTC.

CDR3 sequence reads: CASSVDDGKAYEQYF. The CDR3, as DNA: TGTGCCAGCAGCGTAGATGACGGGAAAGCCTACGAGCAGTACTTC. The chain couples TRBV9 to TRBJ2-7, with D maybe TRBD2 (5 bases). CDR3 length equals 15 residues. Trimming removed 0 bases from V and 2 bases from J, with 12 bases in between. Germline CDR1 and CDR2: SGDLS and YYNGEE.

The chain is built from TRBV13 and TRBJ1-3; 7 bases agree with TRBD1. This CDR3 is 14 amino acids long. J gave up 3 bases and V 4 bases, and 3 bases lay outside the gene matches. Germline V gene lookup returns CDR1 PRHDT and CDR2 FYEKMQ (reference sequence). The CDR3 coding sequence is TGTGCCAGCAGCTGGGGGGACAGTGGAAACACCATATATTTT. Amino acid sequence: CASSWGDSGNTIYF.

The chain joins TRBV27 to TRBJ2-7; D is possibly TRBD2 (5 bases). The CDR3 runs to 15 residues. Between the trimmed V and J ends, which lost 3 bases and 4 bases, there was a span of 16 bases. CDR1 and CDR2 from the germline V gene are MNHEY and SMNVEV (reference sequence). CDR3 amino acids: CASSLAGRYMYEQYF. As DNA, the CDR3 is TGTGCCAGCAGTTTGGCGGGCAGGTATATGTACGAGCAGTACTTC.

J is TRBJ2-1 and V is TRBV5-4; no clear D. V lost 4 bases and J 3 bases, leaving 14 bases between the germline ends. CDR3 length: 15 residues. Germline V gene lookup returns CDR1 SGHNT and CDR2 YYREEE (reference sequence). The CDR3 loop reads CASSGDSNGYNEQFF. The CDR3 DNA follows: TGTGCCAGCAGCGGAGACTCGAACGGCTACAATGAGCAGTTCTTC.

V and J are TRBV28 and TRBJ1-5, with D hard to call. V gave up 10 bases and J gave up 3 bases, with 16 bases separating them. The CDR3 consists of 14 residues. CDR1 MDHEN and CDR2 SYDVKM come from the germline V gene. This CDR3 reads CATAGAGNNQPQHF. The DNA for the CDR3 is TGTGCCACCGCGGGCGCGGGGAACAATCAGCCCCAGCATTTT.

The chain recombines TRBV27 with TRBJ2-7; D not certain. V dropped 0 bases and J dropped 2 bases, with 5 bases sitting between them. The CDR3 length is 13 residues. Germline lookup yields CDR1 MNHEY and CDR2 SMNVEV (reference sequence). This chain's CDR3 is CASSLSVTYEQYF. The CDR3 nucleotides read TGTGCCAGCAGTTTATCTGTGACCTACGAGCAGTACTTC.

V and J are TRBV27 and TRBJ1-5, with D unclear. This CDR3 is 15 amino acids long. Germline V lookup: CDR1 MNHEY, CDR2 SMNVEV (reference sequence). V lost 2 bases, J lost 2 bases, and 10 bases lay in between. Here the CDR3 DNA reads TGTGCCAGCAGTTTAGCTGGGAGCGGCAATCAGCCCCAGCATTTT. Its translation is CASSLAGSGNQPQHF.

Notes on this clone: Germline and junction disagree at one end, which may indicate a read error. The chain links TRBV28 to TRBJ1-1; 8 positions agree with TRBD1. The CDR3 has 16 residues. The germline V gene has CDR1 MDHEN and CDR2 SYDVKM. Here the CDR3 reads CANSIGQGRMNTEAFF. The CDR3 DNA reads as TGTGCCAACAGTATTGGACAGGGCCGTATGAACACTGAAGCTTTCTTT.

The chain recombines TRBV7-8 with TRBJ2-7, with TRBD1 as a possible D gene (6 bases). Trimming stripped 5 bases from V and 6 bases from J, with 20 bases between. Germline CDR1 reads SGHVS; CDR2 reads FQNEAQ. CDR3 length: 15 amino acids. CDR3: CASSPNLARGVEQYF. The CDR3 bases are TGTGCCAGCAGCCCCAATTTGGCCAGGGGAGTCGAGCAGTACTTC.

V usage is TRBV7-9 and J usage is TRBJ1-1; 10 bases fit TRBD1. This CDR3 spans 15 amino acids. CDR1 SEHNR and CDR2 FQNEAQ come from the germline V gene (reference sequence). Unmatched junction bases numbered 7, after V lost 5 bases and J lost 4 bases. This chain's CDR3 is CASSQRQGALTEAFF. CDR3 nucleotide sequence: TGTGCCAGCAGCCAACGACAGGGGGCTCTCACTGAAGCTTTCTTT.

This CDR3 reads CASSWGQGLSSGNTIYF. For the CDR3, the DNA is TGTGCCAGCAGTTGGGGACAGGGCTTATCCTCTGGAAACACCATATATTTT. The gene calls are TRBV28 and TRBJ1-3; the match to TRBD1 covers 9 bases. Unmatched junction bases numbered 7, after V lost 4 bases and J lost 0 bases. The germline CDR1 and CDR2 sequences are MDHEN and SYDVKM. The CDR3 runs to 17 residues.

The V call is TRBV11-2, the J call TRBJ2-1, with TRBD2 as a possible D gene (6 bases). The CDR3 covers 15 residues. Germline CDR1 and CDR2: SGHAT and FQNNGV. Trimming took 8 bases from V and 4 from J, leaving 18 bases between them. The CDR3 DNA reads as TGTGCCAGCCATACCGCTAGGAGGGGATACAATGAGCAGTTCTTC. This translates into CASHTARRGYNEQFF.

The CDR3 loop is CASSEARGGQPQHF. As DNA, the CDR3 is TGTGCCAGCAGTGAAGCGAGGGGCGGCCAGCCCCAGCATTTT. The chain carries TRBV6-1 and TRBJ1-5; a possible D gene is TRBD1 (5 bases). The CDR3 is 14 residues long. Trimming took 0 bases from V and 7 from J, leaving 10 bases between them. Germline loops: CDR1 MNHNS, CDR2 SASEGT.

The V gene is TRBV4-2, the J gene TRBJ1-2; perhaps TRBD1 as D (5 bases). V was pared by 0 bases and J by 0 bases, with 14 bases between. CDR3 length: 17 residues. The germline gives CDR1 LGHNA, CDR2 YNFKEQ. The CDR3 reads CASSQDLWGLANYGYTF. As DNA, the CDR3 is TGTGCCAGCAGCCAAGATCTGTGGGGCCTAGCTAACTATGGCTACACCTTC.

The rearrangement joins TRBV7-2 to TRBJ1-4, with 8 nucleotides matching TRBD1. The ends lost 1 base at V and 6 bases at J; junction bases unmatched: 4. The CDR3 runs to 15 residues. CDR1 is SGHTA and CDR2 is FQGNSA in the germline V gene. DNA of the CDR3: TGTGCCAGCAGCTTAGGTGGGACAGGAGATGAAAAACTGTTTTTT. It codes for CASSLGGTGDEKLFF. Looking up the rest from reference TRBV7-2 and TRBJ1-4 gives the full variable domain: GAGVSQSPSNKVTEKGKDVELRCDPISGHTALYWYRQSLGQGLEFLIYFQGNSAPDKSGLPSDRFSAERTGGSVSTLTIQRTQQEDSAVYLCASSLGGTGDEKLFFGSGTQLSVL.

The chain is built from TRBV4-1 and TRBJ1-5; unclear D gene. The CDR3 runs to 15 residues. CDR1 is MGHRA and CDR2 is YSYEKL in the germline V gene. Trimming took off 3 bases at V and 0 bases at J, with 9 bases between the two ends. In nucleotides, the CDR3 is TGCGCCAGCAGCCATTGGTCCAATAGCAATCAGCCCCAGCATTTT. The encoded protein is CASSHWSNSNQPQHF.

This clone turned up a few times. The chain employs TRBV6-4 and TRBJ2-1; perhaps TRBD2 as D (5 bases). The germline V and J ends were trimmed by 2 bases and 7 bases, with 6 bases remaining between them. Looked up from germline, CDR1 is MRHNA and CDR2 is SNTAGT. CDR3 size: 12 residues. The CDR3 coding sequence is TGTGCCAGCAGTGACAGGGAGAATGAGCAGTTCTTC. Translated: CASSDRENEQFF.

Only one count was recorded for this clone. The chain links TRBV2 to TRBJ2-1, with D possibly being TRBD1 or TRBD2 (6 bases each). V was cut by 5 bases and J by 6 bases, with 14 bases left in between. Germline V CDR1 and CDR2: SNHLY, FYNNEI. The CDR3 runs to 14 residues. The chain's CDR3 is CASSRGTSANEQFF. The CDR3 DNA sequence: TGTGCCAGCAGTCGCGGGACAAGTGCCAATGAGCAGTTCTTC.

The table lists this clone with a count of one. CDR3 nucleotides: TGTGCCAGCAGTGAAAGGGGGGTCAGGACCTACGAGCAGTACTTC. Its translation: CASSERGVRTYEQYF. The rearrangement joins TRBV6-1 to TRBJ2-7; tentatively, D is TRBD1 or TRBD2 (6 bases each). In germline, CDR1 is MNHNS, CDR2 SASEGT. V lost 2 bases, J lost 2 bases, and 13 bases lay in between. This CDR3 contains 15 residues.

This chain's CDR3 is CASRGDARAFF. The CDR3 DNA reads TGTGCCAGCAGAGGGGACGCGAGGGCTTTCTTT. The chain is built from TRBV28 and TRBJ1-1, with a possible D match to TRBD1 (5 bases). Germline lookup yields CDR1 MDHEN and CDR2 SYDVKM. The CDR3 totals 11 residues. Trimming cost V 6 bases and J 11 bases, with 13 bases left between them.

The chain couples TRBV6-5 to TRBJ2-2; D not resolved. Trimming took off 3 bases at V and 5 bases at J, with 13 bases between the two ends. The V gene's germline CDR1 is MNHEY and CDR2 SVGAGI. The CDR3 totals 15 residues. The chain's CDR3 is CASSYASTSTGELFF. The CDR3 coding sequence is TGTGCCAGCAGTTATGCTAGTACCTCGACCGGGGAGCTGTTTTTT.

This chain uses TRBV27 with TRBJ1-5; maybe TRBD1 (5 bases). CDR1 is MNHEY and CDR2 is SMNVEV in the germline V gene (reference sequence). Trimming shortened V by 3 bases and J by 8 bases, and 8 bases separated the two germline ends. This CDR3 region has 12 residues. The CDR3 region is CASSFPGKPQHF. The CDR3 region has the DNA TGTGCCAGCAGTTTTCCAGGGAAGCCCCAGCATTTT.

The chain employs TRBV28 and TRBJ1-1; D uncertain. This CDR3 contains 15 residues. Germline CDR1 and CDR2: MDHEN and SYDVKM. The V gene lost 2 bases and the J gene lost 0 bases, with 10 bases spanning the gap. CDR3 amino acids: CASSLEPGMNTEAFF. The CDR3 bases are TGTGCCAGCAGTTTAGAGCCGGGTATGAACACTGAAGCTTTCTTT.

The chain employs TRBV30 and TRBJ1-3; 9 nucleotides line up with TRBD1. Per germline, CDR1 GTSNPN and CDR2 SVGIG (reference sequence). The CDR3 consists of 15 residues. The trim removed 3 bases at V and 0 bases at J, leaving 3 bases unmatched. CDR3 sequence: CAWRDRGRSGNTIYF. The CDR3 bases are TGTGCCTGGAGGGACAGGGGCCGCTCTGGAAACACCATATATTTT.

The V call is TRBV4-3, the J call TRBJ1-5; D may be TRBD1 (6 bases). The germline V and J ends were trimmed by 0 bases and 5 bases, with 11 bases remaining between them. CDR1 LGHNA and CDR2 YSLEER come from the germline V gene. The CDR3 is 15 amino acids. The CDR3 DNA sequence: TGCGCCAGCAGCCAAGACAGGGGTTTCGATCAGCCCCAGCATTTT. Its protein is CASSQDRGFDQPQHF.

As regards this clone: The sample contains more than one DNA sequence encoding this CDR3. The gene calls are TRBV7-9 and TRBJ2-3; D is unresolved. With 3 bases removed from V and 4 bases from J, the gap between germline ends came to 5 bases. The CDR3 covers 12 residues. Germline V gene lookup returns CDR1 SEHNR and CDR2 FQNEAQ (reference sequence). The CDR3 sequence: CASSFVSDTQYF. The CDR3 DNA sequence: TGTGCCAGCAGCTTTGTCTCAGATACGCAGTATTTT.

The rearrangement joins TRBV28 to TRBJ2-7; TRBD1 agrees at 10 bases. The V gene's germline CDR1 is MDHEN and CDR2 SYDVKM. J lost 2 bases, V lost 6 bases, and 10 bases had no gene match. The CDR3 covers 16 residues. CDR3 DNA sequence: TGTGCCAGCAGCCCGGGACAGGGGACCCCCCCCTACGAGCAGTACTTC. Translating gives CASSPGQGTPPYEQYF.

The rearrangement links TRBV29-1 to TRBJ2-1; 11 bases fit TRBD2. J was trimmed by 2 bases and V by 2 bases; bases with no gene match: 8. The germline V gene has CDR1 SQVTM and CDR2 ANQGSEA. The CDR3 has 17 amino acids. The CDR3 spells CSVEKAGLAVPYNEQFF. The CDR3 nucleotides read TGCAGCGTTGAAAAGGCGGGACTAGCGGTCCCCTACAATGAGCAGTTCTTC.